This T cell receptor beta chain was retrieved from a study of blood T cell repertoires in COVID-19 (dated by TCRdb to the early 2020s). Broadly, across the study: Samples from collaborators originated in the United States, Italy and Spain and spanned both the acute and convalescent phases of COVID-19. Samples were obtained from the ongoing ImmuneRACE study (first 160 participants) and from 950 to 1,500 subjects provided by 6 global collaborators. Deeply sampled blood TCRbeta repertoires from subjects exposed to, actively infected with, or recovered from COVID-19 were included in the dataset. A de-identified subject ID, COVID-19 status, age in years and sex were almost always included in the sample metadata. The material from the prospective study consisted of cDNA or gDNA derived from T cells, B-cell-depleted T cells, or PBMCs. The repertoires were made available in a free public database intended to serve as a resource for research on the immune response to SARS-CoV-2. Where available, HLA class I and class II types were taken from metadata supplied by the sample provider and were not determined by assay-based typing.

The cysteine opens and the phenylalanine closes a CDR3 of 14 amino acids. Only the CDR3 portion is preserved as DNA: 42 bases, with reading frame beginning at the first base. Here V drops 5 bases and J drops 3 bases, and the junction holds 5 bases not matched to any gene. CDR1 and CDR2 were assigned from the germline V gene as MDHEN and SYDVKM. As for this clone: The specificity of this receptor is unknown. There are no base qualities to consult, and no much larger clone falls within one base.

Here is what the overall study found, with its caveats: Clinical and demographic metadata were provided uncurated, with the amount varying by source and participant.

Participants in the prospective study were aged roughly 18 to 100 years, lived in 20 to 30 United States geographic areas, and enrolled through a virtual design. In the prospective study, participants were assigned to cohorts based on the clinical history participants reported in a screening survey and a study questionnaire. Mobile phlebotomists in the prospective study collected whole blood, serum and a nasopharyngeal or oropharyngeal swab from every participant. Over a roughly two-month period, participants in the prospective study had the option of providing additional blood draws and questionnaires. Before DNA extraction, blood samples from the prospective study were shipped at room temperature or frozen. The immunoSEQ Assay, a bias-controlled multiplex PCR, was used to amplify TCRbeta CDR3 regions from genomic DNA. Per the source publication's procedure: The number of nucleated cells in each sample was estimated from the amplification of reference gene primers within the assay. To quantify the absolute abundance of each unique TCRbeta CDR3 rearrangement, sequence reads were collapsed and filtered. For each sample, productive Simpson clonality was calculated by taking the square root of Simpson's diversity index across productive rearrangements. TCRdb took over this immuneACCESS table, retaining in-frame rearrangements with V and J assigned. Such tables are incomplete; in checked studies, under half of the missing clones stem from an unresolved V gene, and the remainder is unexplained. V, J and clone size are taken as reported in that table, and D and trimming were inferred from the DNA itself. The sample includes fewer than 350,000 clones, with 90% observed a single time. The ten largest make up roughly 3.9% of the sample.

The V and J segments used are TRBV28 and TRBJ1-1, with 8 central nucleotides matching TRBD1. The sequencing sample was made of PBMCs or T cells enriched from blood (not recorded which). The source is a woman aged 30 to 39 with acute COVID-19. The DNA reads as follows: TGTGCCAGCAGTGACGACAGGGGAGACACTGAAGCTTTCTTT. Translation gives CASSDDRGDTEAFF.